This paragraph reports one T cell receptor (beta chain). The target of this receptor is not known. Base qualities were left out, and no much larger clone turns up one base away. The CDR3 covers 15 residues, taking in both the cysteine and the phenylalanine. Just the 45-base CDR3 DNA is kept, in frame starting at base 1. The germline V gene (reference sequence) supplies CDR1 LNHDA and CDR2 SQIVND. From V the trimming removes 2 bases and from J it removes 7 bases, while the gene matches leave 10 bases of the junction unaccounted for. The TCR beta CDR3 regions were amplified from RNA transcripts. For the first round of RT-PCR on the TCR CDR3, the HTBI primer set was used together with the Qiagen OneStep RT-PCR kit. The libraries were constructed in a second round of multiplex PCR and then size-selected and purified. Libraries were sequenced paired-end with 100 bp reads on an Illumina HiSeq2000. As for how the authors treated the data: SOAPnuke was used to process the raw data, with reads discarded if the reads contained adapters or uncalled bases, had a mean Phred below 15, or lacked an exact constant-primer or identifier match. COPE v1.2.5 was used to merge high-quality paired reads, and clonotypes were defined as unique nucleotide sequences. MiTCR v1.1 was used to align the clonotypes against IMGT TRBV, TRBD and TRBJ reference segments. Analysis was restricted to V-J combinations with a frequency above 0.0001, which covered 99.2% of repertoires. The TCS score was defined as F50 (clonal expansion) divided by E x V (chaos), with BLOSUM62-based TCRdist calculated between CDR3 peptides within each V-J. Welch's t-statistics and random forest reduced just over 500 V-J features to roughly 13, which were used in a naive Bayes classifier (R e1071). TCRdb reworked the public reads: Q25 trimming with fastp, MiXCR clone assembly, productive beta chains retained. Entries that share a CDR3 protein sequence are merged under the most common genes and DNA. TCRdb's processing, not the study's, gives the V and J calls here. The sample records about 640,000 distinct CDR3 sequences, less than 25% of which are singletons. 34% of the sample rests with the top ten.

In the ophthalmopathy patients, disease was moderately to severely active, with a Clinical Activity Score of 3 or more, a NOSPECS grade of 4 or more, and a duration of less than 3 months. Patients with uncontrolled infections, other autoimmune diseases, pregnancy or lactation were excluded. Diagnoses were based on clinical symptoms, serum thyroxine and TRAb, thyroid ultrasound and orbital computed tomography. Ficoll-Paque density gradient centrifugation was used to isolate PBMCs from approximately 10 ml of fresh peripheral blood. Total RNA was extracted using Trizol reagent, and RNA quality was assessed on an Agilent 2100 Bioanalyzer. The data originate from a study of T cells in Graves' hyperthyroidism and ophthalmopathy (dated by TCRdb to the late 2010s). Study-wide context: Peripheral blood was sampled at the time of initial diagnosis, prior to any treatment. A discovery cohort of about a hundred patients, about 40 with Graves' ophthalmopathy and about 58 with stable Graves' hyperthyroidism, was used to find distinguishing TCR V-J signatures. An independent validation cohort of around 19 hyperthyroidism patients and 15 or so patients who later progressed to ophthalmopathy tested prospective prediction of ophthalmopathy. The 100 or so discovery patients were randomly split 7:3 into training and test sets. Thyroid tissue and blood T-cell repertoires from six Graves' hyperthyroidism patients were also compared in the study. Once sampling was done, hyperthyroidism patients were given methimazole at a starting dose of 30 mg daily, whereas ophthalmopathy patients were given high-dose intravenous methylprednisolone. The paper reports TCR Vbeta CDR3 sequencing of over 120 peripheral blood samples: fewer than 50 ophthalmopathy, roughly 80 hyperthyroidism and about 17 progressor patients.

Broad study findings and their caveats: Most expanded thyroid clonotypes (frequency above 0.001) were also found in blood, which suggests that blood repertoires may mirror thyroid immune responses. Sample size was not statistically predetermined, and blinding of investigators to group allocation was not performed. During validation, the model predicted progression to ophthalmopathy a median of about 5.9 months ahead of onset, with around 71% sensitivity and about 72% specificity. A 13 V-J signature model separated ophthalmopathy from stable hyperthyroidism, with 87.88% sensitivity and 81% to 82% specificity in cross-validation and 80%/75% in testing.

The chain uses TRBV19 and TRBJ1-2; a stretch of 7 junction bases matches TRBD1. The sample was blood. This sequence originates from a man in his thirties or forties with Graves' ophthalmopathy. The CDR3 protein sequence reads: CASSISGGQLLGYTF. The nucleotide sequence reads TGTGCCAGTAGTATATCAGGGGGACAGCTCCTTGGCTACACCTTC.